The text below deals with one TCR beta chain. CDR1 and CDR2 from the germline V gene are SGHRS and YFSETQ. This CDR3 is built from 14 residues. With 5 bases removed from V and 1 base from J, the gap between germline ends came to 12 bases. The data are from a study of blood T cell repertoires in COVID-19. Clones were sequenced by immunoSEQ multiplex PCR, and TCRdb holds only the in-frame ones, with some missing. The sample yields about 140,000 clones, roughly 83% seen once. The clonotype comes from a man between 65 and 85 years old who had been exposed to COVID-19. The chain recombines TRBV5-1 with TRBJ1-1, with D possibly being TRBD1 (5 bases). The sequenced material came from PBMCs or T cells enriched from blood (not recorded which). DNA of the CDR3: TGCGCCAGCAGTCCGACAGCGCGGAACACTGAAGCTTTCTTT. Protein product: CASSPTARNTEAFF. The variable domain in full, with the rest retrieved from reference TRBV5-1 and TRBJ1-1, is KAGVTQTPRYLIKTRGQQVTLSCSPISGHRSVSWYQQTPGQGLQFLFEYFSETQRNKGNFPGRFSGRQFSNSRSEMNVSTLELGDSALYLCASSPTARNTEAFFGQGTRLTVV.